The clone carrying this T cell receptor (beta chain) was observed many times. The target antigen is unknown. The authors made cDNA by 5'RACE with 10-nucleotide random UMIs. TCRdb used MiXCR to reprocess the 5' RACE reads, holding one entry per CDR3 protein. This table holds 11,000 to 15,000 distinct CDR3 sequences, roughly a tenth found once. The record originates from a study of neurological immune-mediated disorders. It was blood bank volunteers in Maryland, USA who made up the healthy controls. Study-level results: Private repertoires in all groups were suggested, as expanded clones shared no CDR3 amino acid sequences across subjects.

In germline, CDR1 is WSHSY, CDR2 SAAADI. With 4 bases clipped from V and 10 bases from J, the junction kept 8 bases outside the gene matches. The CDR3 runs 13 residues. The chain employs TRBV10-2 and TRBJ1-2; 8 bases are a match to TRBD1. The origin of this receptor is a woman aged 40 to 50 in good health. Sequencing input: PBMCs. CDR3: CASSAMTGADYTF. CDR3 nucleotides: TGCGCCAGCAGTGCTATGACAGGGGCGGACTACACCTTC.